A selection of T cell receptor beta chains follows, all from one sample in a study of blood T cell repertoires in COVID-19. Assay used: immunoSEQ multiplex PCR; TCRdb lists only in-frame clones, some missing. The sample consists of around 50,000 clones, more than 85% of them appearing once. Sequencing input: peripheral blood. The receptors stem from a man in his fifties or sixties with COVID-19, enrolled during active disease. Each CDR3 is given with its conserved first and last residue. D genes are given only for firm matches. Clone size is not always given. Where it is, it says once, few, many or a class for expanded clones.

TRBV25-1	TRBJ1-1	NA	NA	CASSRGLLNTEAFF	TGTGCCAGCAGTCGGGGACTGCTGAACACTGAAGCTTTCTTT
TRBV28	TRBJ2-7	NA	TRBD1	CASSLLSRQGFEQYF	TGTGCCAGCAGTTTACTTTCGAGACAGGGTTTCGAGCAGTACTTC
TRBV2	TRBJ2-1	NA	TRBD2	CASTRTSGGEQFF	TGTGCCAGCACCAGGACTAGCGGGGGGGAGCAGTTCTTC
TRBV15	TRBJ1-5	NA	NA	CATSSGLEGNQPQHF	TGTGCCACCAGCAGTGGACTGGAGGGGAATCAGCCCCAGCATTTT
TRBV5-4	TRBJ2-2	NA	TRBD2	CASSLENGGTGELFF	TGTGCCAGCAGCTTGGAGAACGGGGGGACCGGGGAGCTGTTTTTT
TRBV27	TRBJ2-7	NA	NA	CASSLRTEGPYEQYF	TGTGCCAGCAGTCTAAGGACGGAGGGCCCCTACGAGCAGTACTTC
TRBV7-9	TRBJ1-6	NA	NA	CASSSDTNVYNSPLHF	TGTGCCAGCAGCTCGGACACGAATGTGTATAATTCACCCCTCCACTTT
TRBV5-4	TRBJ2-1	NA	TRBD2	CASSLDISGANEQFF	TGTGCCAGCAGCTTGGATATTAGCGGGGCGAATGAGCAGTTCTTC
TRBV27	TRBJ2-1	NA	TRBD2	CASSLSMALTSVGNEQFF	TGTGCCAGCAGTTTAAGTATGGCATTGACTAGCGTTGGCAATGAGCAGTTCTTC
TRBV15	TRBJ2-4	NA	TRBD2	CATSRDGGRLAELLIAKNIQYF	TGTGCCACCAGCAGAGACGGGGGTAGACTAGCGGAACTTCTTATAGCCAAAAACATTCAGTACTTC
TRBV5-4	TRBJ2-1	NA	NA	CASSLVVRNNNEQFF	TGTGCCAGCAGCTTGGTAGTTCGTAATAACAATGAGCAGTTCTTC
TRBV30	TRBJ1-3	NA	NA	CAWSPLGLPSSGNTIYF	TGTGCCTGGAGTCCCCTGGGACTGCCGAGCTCTGGAAACACCATATATTTT
TRBV6-5	TRBJ2-1	NA	TRBD2	CASSQTSGHYNEQFF	TGTGCCAGCAGTCAGACTAGCGGGCACTACAATGAGCAGTTCTTC
TRBV5-1	TRBJ1-6	NA	TRBD1	CASTLGGADNSPLHF	TGCGCCAGCACCCTAGGGGGCGCGGATAATTCACCCCTCCACTTT
TRBV15	TRBJ1-3	NA	NA	CATSRDLEGVVNF	TGTGCCACCAGCAGAGATCTGGAGGGAGTGGTGAATTTT
TRBV7-9	TRBJ1-5	NA	NA	CASSPLGADQPQHF	TGTGCCAGCAGCCCCCTGGGGGCAGATCAGCCCCAGCATTTT
TRBV3-1/TRBV3-2	TRBJ1-1	NA	NA	CASSQEGSGSNTEAFF	TGTGCCAGCAGCCAAGAGGGCTCAGGAAGTAACACTGAAGCTTTCTTT
TRBV30	TRBJ2-4	NA	TRBD2	CAWNGLEKNIQYF	TGTGCCTGGAACGGACTAGAGAAAAACATTCAGTACTTC
TRBV10-2	TRBJ2-1	NA	TRBD2	CASSDLAGDQFF	TGCGCCAGCAGTGACTTAGCGGGAGACCAGTTCTTC
TRBV19	TRBJ2-7	once	NA	CASSTPGLSPYEQYF	TGTGCCAGTAGTACCCCGGGACTCTCACCATACGAGCAGTACTTC
TRBV13	TRBJ2-2	NA	NA	CASSPTGMGELFF	TGTGCCAGCAGCCCTACAGGGATGGGGGAGCTGTTTTTT
TRBV5-8	TRBJ2-1	NA	NA	CASTRVTHEQFF	TGTGCCAGCACCCGGGTTACCCATGAGCAGTTCTTC
TRBV7-9	TRBJ2-6	NA	NA	CASSLDIYSGANVLTF	TGTGCCAGCAGCTTAGACATATACTCTGGGGCCAACGTCCTGACTTTC
TRBV19	TRBJ1-2	few	NA	CASSNAGGRYKGYTF	TGTGCCAGTAGCAACGCCGGGGGAAGGTATAAAGGCTACACCTTC
TRBV4-1	TRBJ2-6	NA	NA	CASSQGRTSGANVLTF	TGCGCCAGCAGCCAAGGGAGGACCTCTGGGGCCAACGTCCTGACTTTC
TRBV6-5	TRBJ2-1	NA	TRBD2	CASRNGTSGSGVFF	TGTGCCAGCAGGAACGGGACTAGCGGGAGCGGTGTGTTCTTC